One sample yielded the 23 T cell receptor beta chains listed below, sequenced in a study of blood T cell repertoires in COVID-19. TCRdb's copy holds only in-frame clones and misses some; the assay was immunoSEQ multiplex PCR. The data hold approximately 360,000 clones, with roughly 89% observed a single time. The sequencing input was peripheral blood. Every receptor here comes from a man aged 18 to 29 with active or convalescent COVID-19.

Regarding this clone: Other DNA sequences from this sample encode an identical CDR3 as well. The V gene is TRBV7-2, the J gene TRBJ2-7, with D perhaps matching TRBD1 (5 bases). The germline V gene has CDR1 SGHTA and CDR2 FQGNSA. This CDR3 contains 12 residues. Trimming shortened V by 5 bases and J by 3 bases, and 8 bases separated the two germline ends. CDR3 sequence: CASSRQSYEQYF. The CDR3 bases are TGTGCCAGCAGCAGACAGAGCTACGAGCAGTACTTC. The full variable domain, its missing parts supplied by reference TRBV7-2 and TRBJ2-7, is GAGVSQSPSNKVTEKGKDVELRCDPISGHTALYWYRQSLGQGLEFLIYFQGNSAPDKSGLPSDRFSAERTGGSVSTLTIQRTQQEDSAVYLCASSRQSYEQYFGPGTRLTVT.

The rearrangement joins TRBV9 to TRBJ2-2; weak D call: TRBD1 (6 bases). This CDR3 contains 15 residues. V lost 3 bases and J lost 5, with 14 bases in between. Per germline, CDR1 SGDLS and CDR2 YYNGEE. CDR3 loop: CASSDRTVRTGELFF. In DNA, the CDR3 is TGTGCCAGCAGCGACCGGACAGTTAGAACCGGGGAGCTGTTTTTT.

The chain joins TRBV7-2 to TRBJ1-1, with unresolved D. The CDR3 sequence is 14 residues long. Between the trimmed V and J ends, which lost 0 bases and 0 bases, there was a span of 5 bases. Germline assignment: CDR1 SGHTA and CDR2 FQGNSA. The DNA of the CDR3 is TGTGCCAGCAGCTTAGCGTTCATGAACACTGAAGCTTTCTTT. The encoded protein is CASSLAFMNTEAFF.

The gene calls are TRBV27 and TRBJ2-3; TRBD2 matches at 9 bases. Trimming removed 3 bases from V and 1 base from J; junction bases left unmatched: 8. The germline gives CDR1 MNHEY, CDR2 SMNVEV (reference sequence). CDR3 length equals 17 residues. The DNA for the CDR3 is TGTGCCAGCAGTTTCACAAGAGCGGGAGGCCGCACAGATACGCAGTATTTT. Protein: CASSFTRAGGRTDTQYF.

This chain joins TRBV24-1 and TRBJ2-5, with 7 bases fitting TRBD1. After removal of 4 bases from V and 1 base from J, the junction contained 8 bases not matched to a gene. This CDR3 spans 16 amino acids. CDR1 and CDR2 from the germline V gene are KGHDR and SFDVKD. The CDR3: CATSEAQGTFQETQYF. In DNA form, the CDR3 reads TGTGCCACCAGTGAGGCACAGGGGACCTTCCAAGAGACCCAGTACTTC.

The V gene is TRBV2, the J gene TRBJ1-4, with 7 bases that match TRBD1. This CDR3 contains 16 residues. CDR1 and CDR2 (germline): SNHLY, FYNNEI. V shed 6 bases, J shed 3 bases, and the junction held 10 bases outside the gene matches. The chain's CDR3 is CASSRQGILANEKLFF. CDR3 in DNA: TGTGCCAGCAGCAGACAGGGAATTTTAGCTAATGAAAAACTGTTTTTT.

The chain uses TRBV6-1 and TRBJ2-2; 7 positions match TRBD2. J gave up 5 bases and V 4 bases, and 10 bases lay outside the gene matches. The CDR3 runs to 16 residues. Germline V lookup: CDR1 MNHNS, CDR2 SASEGT. This CDR3 reads CASSGGRGRGTGELFF. Here the CDR3 DNA reads TGTGCCAGCAGTGGGGGGAGGGGCCGGGGTACCGGGGAGCTGTTTTTT.

There are a few counts of this clone. This sequence joins TRBV4-3 and TRBJ1-5; D is undetermined. The CDR3 has 13 residues. Looked up from germline, CDR1 is LGHNA and CDR2 is YSLEER. The V gene lost 0 bases and the J gene lost 7 bases, with 7 bases spanning the gap. The DNA for the CDR3 is TGCGCCAGCAGCCAAGATCTTATCCAGCCCCAGCATTTT. As protein: CASSQDLIQPQHF.

The chain employs TRBV7-9 and TRBJ1-6, with D possibly TRBD1 on 6 matching bases. Germline values: CDR1 SEHNR, CDR2 FQNEAQ (reference sequence). The CDR3 is 14 residues long. The ends were cut back, 3 bases at V and 7 bases at J, with 10 bases in the middle. CDR3 DNA: TGTGCCAGCAGCTTCGGACAGTTAAATTCACCCCTCCACTTT. Protein sequence: CASSFGQLNSPLHF.

The V and J genes are TRBV7-2 and TRBJ2-1; 7 bases align to TRBD2. Per germline, CDR1 SGHTA and CDR2 FQGNSA. The CDR3 consists of 14 residues. V lost 5 bases, J lost 2 bases, and 3 bases stayed unmatched. CDR3 amino acids: CASSAGGTYNEQFF. CDR3 nucleotides: TGTGCCAGCAGCGCCGGGGGGACCTACAATGAGCAGTTCTTC. The variable domain in full, with the rest retrieved from reference TRBV7-2 and TRBJ2-1, is GAGVSQSPSNKVTEKGKDVELRCDPISGHTALYWYRQSLGQGLEFLIYFQGNSAPDKSGLPSDRFSAERTGGSVSTLTIQRTQQEDSAVYLCASSAGGTYNEQFFGPGTRLTVL.

The V and J genes are TRBV3-1 (or the pseudogene TRBV3-2) and TRBJ2-7; D remains unclear. V dropped 3 bases and J dropped 5 bases, with 11 bases sitting between them. The CDR3 loop spans 13 amino acids. Germline-derived CDR1 and CDR2 are LGHDT and YNNKEL (reference sequence). Here the CDR3 DNA reads TGTGCCAGCAGCCAGCGAATCCCCAACGAGCAGTACTTC. It translates to CASSQRIPNEQYF.

This chain uses TRBV7-8 with TRBJ1-2; TRBD1 matches 7 bases. Losses at the gene ends were 4 bases for V and 4 bases for J; bases not matched to a gene: 6. Germline assignment: CDR1 SGHVS and CDR2 FQNEAQ. The CDR3 has 14 amino acids. The DNA of the CDR3 is TGTGCCAGCAGCTCCCAGGGGGGTGGCTATGGCTACACCTTC. Its translation: CASSSQGGGYGYTF.

This clone has only a few counts. This chain joins TRBV5-5 and TRBJ1-4, with TRBD1 matching 7 bases. With 3 bases clipped from V and 4 bases from J, the junction kept 12 bases outside the gene matches. The CDR3 totals 17 residues. Germline values: CDR1 SGHKS, CDR2 YYEKEE (reference sequence). CDR3 in DNA: TGTGCCAGCAGCTATGACAGGGCCACAAGCCATAATGAAAAACTGTTTTTT. It specifies CASSYDRATSHNEKLFF. Using reference TRBV5-5 and TRBJ1-4 for the parts outside the CDR3, the full variable domain is DAGVTQSPTHLIKTRGQQVTLRCSPISGHKSVSWYQQVLGQGPQFIFQYYEKEERGRGNFPDRFSARQFPNYSSELNVNALLLGDSALYLCASSYDRATSHNEKLFFGSGTQLSVL.

The chain couples TRBV19 to TRBJ2-3; 7 bases are shared with TRBD1. This CDR3 comprises 15 residues. V was clipped by 7 bases and J by 2 bases; unmatched bases: 9. Germline lookup yields CDR1 LNHDA and CDR2 SQIVND (reference sequence). The CDR3 loop reads CASKGRQGTTDTQYF. CDR3 bases: TGTGCCAGTAAGGGTCGACAGGGAACCACAGATACGCAGTATTTT.

The chain recombines TRBV9 with TRBJ2-3; D unclear. CDR1 and CDR2 from the germline V gene are SGDLS and YYNGEE. V was trimmed by 6 bases and J by 2 bases, leaving 10 bases between them. The CDR3 consists of 13 residues. The CDR3 DNA follows: TGTGCCAGCAATAACGGGTTCACAGATACGCAGTATTTT. Translating gives CASNNGFTDTQYF.

V usage is TRBV27 and J usage is TRBJ1-6, with TRBD1 identical over 7 bases. The V gene's germline CDR1 is MNHEY and CDR2 SMNVEV (reference sequence). The CDR3 is 17 residues long. V lost 5 bases, J lost 2 bases, and 9 bases stayed unmatched. The CDR3 sequence: CASSGKTGIPYNSPLHF. The CDR3 nucleotides are TGTGCCAGCAGTGGTAAGACAGGGATTCCCTATAATTCACCCCTCCACTTT.

The chain joins TRBV30 to TRBJ2-5; D perhaps matches TRBD1 (7 bases). Germline V gives CDR1 GTSNPN, CDR2 SVGIG (reference sequence). With 3 bases removed from V and 1 base from J, the gap between germline ends came to 18 bases. This CDR3 has 16 amino acids. DNA for the CDR3: TGTGCCTGGAGGCCGTTGGGCAGGGGGGTCCAAGAGACCCAGTACTTC. Protein: CAWRPLGRGVQETQYF. The whole variable domain, remainder taken from reference TRBV30 and TRBJ2-5, is SQTIHQWPATLVQPVGSPLSLECTVEGTSNPNLYWYRQAAGRGLQLLFYSVGIGQISSEVPQNLSASRPQDRQFILSSKKLLLSDSGFYLCAWRPLGRGVQETQYFGPGTRLLVL.

This clone has just one count. The chain has TRBV7-6 and TRBJ2-5, with 8 bases fitting TRBD2. The trim removed 1 base at V and 5 bases at J, leaving 6 bases unmatched. The CDR3 runs to 15 residues. Germline values: CDR1 SGHVS, CDR2 FNYEAQ. DNA of the CDR3: TGTGCCAGCAGCTTAGGGGTATCGGGGGGGGAGACCCAGTACTTC. It specifies CASSLGVSGGETQYF.

With respect to this clone: At one end, the junction sequence differs from germline, possibly due to a read error. The rearrangement uses TRBV29-1 and TRBJ2-6, with 9 bases identical to TRBD1. Germline values: CDR1 SQVTM, CDR2 ANQGSEA. The CDR3 length is 15 residues. The CDR3 DNA is TGCAGCGTCGAGGGGACAGGGACTGGGGCCAACGTGCTGACTTTC. Translating it yields CSVEGTGTGANVLTF.

The chain carries TRBV11-3 and TRBJ2-5, with TRBD1 identical over 9 bases. Germline V gene data show CDR1 as SGHNT and CDR2 as YENEEA. The junction had 8 bases not matched to a gene; V was cut back by 5 bases and J by 4 bases. The CDR3 totals 15 residues. CDR3 in amino acids: CASSTAGQGGETQYF. Written as DNA, the CDR3 is TGTGCCAGCAGCACCGCGGGACAGGGTGGAGAGACCCAGTACTTC. The full variable domain, in which reference TRBV11-3 and TRBJ2-5 provide the parts outside the CDR3, is EAGVVQSPRYKIIEKKQPVAFWCNPISGHNTLYWYLQNLGQGPELLIRYENEEAVDDSQLPKDRFSAERLKGVDSTLKIQPAELGDSAVYLCASSTAGQGGETQYFGPGTRLLVL.

This chain joins TRBV27 and TRBJ1-5, with 8 positions matching TRBD1. V lost 5 bases, J lost 2 bases, and 11 bases stayed unmatched. CDR1 is MNHEY, CDR2 SMNVEV, per germline (reference sequence). The length of the CDR3 is 17 residues. The CDR3: CASSPQTGVNGNQPQHF. The CDR3 nucleotides are TGTGCCAGCAGTCCCCAGACAGGGGTTAATGGCAATCAGCCCCAGCATTTT.

A remark on this clone: Additional DNA sequences in this sample encode the identical CDR3. The chain couples TRBV9 to TRBJ2-3; 12 bases are a match to TRBD2. Germline V gene data show CDR1 as SGDLS and CDR2 as YYNGEE. This CDR3 has 17 residues. Germline trimming cut 2 bases from V and 2 bases from J; bases unmatched to any gene: 6. In DNA form, the CDR3 reads TGTGCCAGCAGCGTCGGACTAGCGGGGTCCTCCACAGATACGCAGTATTTT. Its translation is CASSVGLAGSSTDTQYF.

This sequence joins TRBV6-6 and TRBJ1-1; perhaps TRBD1 as D (6 bases). The V end was cut by 5 bases, the J end by 1 base, with 14 bases between. The CDR3 spans 15 residues. Germline lookup yields CDR1 MNHNY and CDR2 SVGAGI (reference sequence). As DNA, the CDR3 is TGTGCCAGCAGTCCACGACAGGACAGGAACACTGAAGCTTTCTTT. This gives the protein CASSPRQDRNTEAFF.